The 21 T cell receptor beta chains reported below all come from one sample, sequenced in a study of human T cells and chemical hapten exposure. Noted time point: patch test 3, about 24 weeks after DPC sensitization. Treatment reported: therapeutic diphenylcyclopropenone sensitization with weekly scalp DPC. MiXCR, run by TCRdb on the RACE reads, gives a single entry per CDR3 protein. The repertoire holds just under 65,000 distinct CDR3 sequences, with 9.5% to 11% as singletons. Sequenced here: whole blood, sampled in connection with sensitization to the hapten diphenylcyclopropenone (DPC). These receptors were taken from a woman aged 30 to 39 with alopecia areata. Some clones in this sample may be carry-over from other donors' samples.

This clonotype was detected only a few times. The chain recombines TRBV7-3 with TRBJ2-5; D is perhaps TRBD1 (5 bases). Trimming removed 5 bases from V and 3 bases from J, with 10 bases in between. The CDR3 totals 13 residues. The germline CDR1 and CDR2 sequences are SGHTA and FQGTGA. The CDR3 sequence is CASSKEGEETQYF. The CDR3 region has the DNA TGTGCCAGCAGCAAAGAAGGGGAAGAGACCCAGTACTTC. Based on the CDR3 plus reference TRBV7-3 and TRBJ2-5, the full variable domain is GAGVSQTPSNKVTEKGKYVELRCDPISGHTALYWYRQSLGQGPEFLIYFQGTGAADDSGLPNDRFFAVRPEGSVSTLKIQRTERGDSAVYLCASSKEGEETQYFGPGTRLLVL.

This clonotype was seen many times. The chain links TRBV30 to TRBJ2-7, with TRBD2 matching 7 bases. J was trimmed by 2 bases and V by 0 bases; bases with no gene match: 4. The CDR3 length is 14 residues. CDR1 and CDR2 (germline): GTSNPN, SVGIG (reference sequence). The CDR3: CAWSVLSGPYEQYF. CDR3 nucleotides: TGTGCCTGGAGTGTACTTAGCGGGCCCTACGAGCAGTACTTC.

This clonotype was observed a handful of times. CDR3 nucleotides: TGTGCCAGCTCACTCCGGACAGGGGTGAACACTGAAGCTTTCTTT. Its protein product is CASSLRTGVNTEAFF. The chain employs TRBV18 and TRBJ1-1, with 9 bases lining up with TRBD1. The CDR3 is made up of 15 amino acids. The trim removed 4 bases at V and 0 bases at J, leaving 3 bases unmatched. CDR1 and CDR2 (germline): KGHSH, LQKENI.

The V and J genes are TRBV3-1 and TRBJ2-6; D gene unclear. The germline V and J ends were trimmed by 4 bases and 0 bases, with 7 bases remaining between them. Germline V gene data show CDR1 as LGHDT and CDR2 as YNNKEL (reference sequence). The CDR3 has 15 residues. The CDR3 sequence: CASSPTFSGANVLTF. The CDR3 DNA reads TGTGCCAGCAGCCCGACATTCTCTGGGGCCAACGTCCTGACTTTC.

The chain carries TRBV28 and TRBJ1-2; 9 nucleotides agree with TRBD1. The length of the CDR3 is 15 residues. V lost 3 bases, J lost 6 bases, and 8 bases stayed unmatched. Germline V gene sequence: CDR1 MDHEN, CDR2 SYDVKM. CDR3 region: CASSFDRGSRDGYTF. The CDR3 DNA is TGTGCCAGCAGTTTTGACAGGGGGAGTCGGGATGGCTACACCTTC.

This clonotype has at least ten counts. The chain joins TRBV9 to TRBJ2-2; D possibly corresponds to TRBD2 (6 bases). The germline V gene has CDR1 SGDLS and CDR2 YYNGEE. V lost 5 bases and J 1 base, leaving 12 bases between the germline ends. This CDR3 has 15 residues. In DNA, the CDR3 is TGTGCCAGCAGGGGCATAGCGGAGAACACCGGGGAGCTGTTTTTT. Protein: CASRGIAENTGELFF.

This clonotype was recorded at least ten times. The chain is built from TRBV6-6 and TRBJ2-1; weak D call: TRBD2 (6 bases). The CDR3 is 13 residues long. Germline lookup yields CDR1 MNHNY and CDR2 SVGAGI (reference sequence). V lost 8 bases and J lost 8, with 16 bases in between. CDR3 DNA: TGTGCCAGCGGCCACACTAGCACGGATGAGCAGTTCTTC. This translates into CASGHTSTDEQFF.

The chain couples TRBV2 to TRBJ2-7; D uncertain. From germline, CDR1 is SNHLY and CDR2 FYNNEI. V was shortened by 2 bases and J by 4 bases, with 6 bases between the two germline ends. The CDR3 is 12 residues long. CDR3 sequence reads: CASSELNYEQYF. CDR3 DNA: TGTGCCAGCAGTGAACTGAATTACGAGCAGTACTTC.

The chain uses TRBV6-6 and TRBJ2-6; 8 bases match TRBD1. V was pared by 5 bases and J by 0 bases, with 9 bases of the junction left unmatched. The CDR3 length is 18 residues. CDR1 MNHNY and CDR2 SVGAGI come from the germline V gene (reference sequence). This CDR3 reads CASSARTGLISGANVLTF. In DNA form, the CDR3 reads TGTGCCAGCAGTGCCAGGACAGGGCTAATCTCTGGGGCCAACGTCCTGACTTTC.

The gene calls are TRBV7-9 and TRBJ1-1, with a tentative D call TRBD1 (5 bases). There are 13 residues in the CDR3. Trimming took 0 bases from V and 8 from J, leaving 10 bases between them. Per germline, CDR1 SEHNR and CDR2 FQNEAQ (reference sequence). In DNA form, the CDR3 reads TGTGCCAGCAGCTTAGCTGGGGCGAGGGAAGCTTTCTTT. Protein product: CASSLAGAREAFF. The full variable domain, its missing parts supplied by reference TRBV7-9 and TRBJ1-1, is DTGVSQNPRHKITKRGQNVTFRCDPISEHNRLYWYRQTLGQGPEFLTYFQNEAQLEKSRLLSDRFSAERPKGSFSTLEIQRTEQGDSAMYLCASSLAGAREAFFGQGTRLTVV.

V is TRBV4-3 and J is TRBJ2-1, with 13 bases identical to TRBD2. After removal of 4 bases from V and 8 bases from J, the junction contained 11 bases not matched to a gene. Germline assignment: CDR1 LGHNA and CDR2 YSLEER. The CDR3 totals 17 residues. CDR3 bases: TGCGCCAGCAGCCCCTTACCGACTAGCGGGGGGTTCGATGAGCAGTTCTTC. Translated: CASSPLPTSGGFDEQFF.

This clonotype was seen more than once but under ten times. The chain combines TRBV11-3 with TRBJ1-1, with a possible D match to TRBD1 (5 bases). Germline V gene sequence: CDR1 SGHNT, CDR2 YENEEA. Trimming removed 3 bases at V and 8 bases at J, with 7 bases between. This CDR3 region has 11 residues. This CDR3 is CASSFTGEAFF. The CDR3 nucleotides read TGTGCCAGCAGCTTCACAGGAGAAGCTTTCTTT.

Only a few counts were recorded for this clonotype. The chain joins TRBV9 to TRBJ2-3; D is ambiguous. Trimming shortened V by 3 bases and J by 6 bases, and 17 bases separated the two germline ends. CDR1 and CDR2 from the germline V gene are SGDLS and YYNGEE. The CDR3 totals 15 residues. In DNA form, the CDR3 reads TGTGCCAGCAGCGGGATATCGTCGGTGCTCGATACGCAGTATTTT. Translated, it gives CASSGISSVLDTQYF.

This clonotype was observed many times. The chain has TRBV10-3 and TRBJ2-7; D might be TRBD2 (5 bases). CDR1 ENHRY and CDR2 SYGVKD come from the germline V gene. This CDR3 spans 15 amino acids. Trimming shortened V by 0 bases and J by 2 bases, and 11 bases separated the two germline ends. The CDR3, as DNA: TGTGCCATCAGTGAGTCCGTGGGAGTTACCTACGAGCAGTACTTC. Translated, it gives CAISESVGVTYEQYF.

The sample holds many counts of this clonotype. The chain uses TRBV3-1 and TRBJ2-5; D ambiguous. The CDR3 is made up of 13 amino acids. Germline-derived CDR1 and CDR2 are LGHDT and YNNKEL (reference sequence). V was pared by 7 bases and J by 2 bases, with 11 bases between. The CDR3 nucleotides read TGTGCCAGCATGGGATGGCCTCAAGAGACCCAGTACTTC. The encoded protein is CASMGWPQETQYF.

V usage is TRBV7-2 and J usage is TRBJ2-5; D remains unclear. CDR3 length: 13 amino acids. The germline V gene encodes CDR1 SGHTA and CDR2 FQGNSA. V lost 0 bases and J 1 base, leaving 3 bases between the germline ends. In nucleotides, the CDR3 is TGTGCCAGCAGCTTAGCCCCCCAAGAGACCCAGTACTTC. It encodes CASSLAPQETQYF.

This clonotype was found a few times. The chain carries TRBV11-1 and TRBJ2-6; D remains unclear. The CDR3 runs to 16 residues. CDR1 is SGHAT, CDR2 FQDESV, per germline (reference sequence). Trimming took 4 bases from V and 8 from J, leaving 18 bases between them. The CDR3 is CASSYARSGGTNVLTF. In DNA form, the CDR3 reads TGTGCCAGCAGCTACGCGCGGTCTGGTGGTACCAACGTCCTGACTTTC.

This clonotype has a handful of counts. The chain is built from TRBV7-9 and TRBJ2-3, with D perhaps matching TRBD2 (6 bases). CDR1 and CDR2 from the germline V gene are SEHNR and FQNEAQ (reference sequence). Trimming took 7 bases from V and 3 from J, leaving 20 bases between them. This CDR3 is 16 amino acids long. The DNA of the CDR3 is TGTGCCAGCAAGACTTCTATGGGGGGTGGAACAGATACGCAGTATTTT. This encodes CASKTSMGGGTDTQYF.

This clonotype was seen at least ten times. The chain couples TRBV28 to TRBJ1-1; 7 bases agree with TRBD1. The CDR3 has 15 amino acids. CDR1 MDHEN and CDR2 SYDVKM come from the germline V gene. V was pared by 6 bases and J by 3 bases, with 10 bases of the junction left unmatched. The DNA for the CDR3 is TGTGCCAGCAGGTCCAAAGGGGGCTGGGACACTGAAGCTTTCTTT. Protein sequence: CASRSKGGWDTEAFF.

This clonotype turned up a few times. The CDR3 DNA sequence: TGTGCCAGCTCACCAAGTCTAGTGGCAACTAATGAAAAACTGTTTTTT. This codes for CASSPSLVATNEKLFF. The chain uses TRBV18 and TRBJ1-4; D is ambiguous. Trimming left V 2 bases short and J 0 bases short, with 10 bases between. Germline CDR1 reads KGHSH; CDR2 reads LQKENI. This CDR3 is 16 amino acids long.

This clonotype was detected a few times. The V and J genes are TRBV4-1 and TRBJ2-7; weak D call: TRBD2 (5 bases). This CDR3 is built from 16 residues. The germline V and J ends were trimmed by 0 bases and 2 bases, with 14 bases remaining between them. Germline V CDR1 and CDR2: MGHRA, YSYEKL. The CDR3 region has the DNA TGCGCCAGCAGCCAAGATTACGGGGATCTTACCTACGAGCAGTACTTC. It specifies CASSQDYGDLTYEQYF.